The 26 T cell receptor beta chains below were found in one sample sequenced in a study of blood T cell repertoires in COVID-19. Data came from immunoSEQ multiplex PCR; TCRdb stores just in-frame clones and leaves some out. The sample lists approximately 210,000 clones; 80% to 90% were seen once. Material: peripheral blood. The receptor source for this set is a woman older than 75 with COVID-19, enrolled during active disease.

The J gene is TRBJ1-1, the V gene TRBV14; TRBD1 aligns across 7 bases. From germline, CDR1 is SGHDN and CDR2 FVKESK. This CDR3 has 16 residues. The V gene end was trimmed by 4 bases and the J gene end by 4 bases; junction bases not matched to a gene: 12. The CDR3 here is CASSLGQTVRGTEAFF. CDR3 sequence (DNA): TGTGCCAGCAGCCTGGGACAGACGGTAAGGGGCACTGAAGCTTTCTTT.

In its sample, this clone was seen once. The chain is built from TRBV6-5 and TRBJ2-1; 7 bases are a match to TRBD2. V was clipped by 5 bases and J by 6 bases; unmatched bases: 10. From germline, CDR1 is MNHEY and CDR2 SVGAGI. The CDR3 is 15 amino acids. CDR3 region: CASSPPGGAGNEQFF. The DNA for the CDR3 is TGTGCCAGCAGTCCCCCGGGGGGAGCGGGCAATGAGCAGTTCTTC.

The chain recombines TRBV9 with TRBJ2-3, with D possibly matching TRBD1 (6 bases). Germline V gives CDR1 SGDLS, CDR2 YYNGEE. The V gene lost 5 bases and the J gene lost 6 bases, with 13 bases spanning the gap. The CDR3 contains 13 residues. The CDR3 here is CASRATGSDTQYF. In DNA form, the CDR3 reads TGTGCCAGCAGAGCCACAGGGTCGGATACGCAGTATTTT.

The rearrangement links TRBV6-6 to TRBJ1-5; tentatively, D is TRBD1 (6 bases). V lost 5 bases, J lost 2 bases, and 19 bases lay in between. There are 17 residues in the CDR3. The germline gives CDR1 MNHNY, CDR2 SVGAGI (reference sequence). The CDR3 is CASSLEVRGRGNQPQHF. The CDR3 bases are TGTGCCAGCAGTCTAGAGGTCAGGGGCCGCGGCAATCAGCCCCAGCATTTT.

The J gene is TRBJ2-2, the V gene TRBV30; the D gene is possibly TRBD1 (5 bases). The CDR3 loop spans 14 amino acids. Germline assignment: CDR1 GTSNPN and CDR2 SVGIG (reference sequence). V was shortened by 0 bases and J by 8 bases, with 13 bases between the two germline ends. Here the CDR3 reads CAWSVRQGTGELFF. DNA of the CDR3: TGTGCCTGGAGTGTTCGGCAGGGCACGGGGGAGCTGTTTTTT. The full variable domain, its missing parts supplied by reference TRBV30 and TRBJ2-2, is SQTIHQWPATLVQPVGSPLSLECTVEGTSNPNLYWYRQAAGRGLQLLFYSVGIGQISSEVPQNLSASRPQDRQFILSSKKLLLSDSGFYLCAWSVRQGTGELFFGEGSRLTVL.

This chain uses TRBV7-2 with TRBJ2-7; 9 bases fit TRBD1. Germline assignment: CDR1 SGHTA and CDR2 FQGNSA. The CDR3 consists of 15 residues. J lost 5 bases, V lost 5 bases, and 10 bases had no gene match. CDR3 sequence reads: CASSVRQGVVDEQYF. CDR3 bases: TGTGCCAGCAGCGTCAGACAGGGGGTAGTCGACGAGCAGTACTTC. Filled out from reference TRBV7-2 and TRBJ2-7, the complete variable domain reads GAGVSQSPSNKVTEKGKDVELRCDPISGHTALYWYRQSLGQGLEFLIYFQGNSAPDKSGLPSDRFSAERTGGSVSTLTIQRTQQEDSAVYLCASSVRQGVVDEQYFGPGTRLTVT.

The chain carries TRBV30 and TRBJ1-2; 7 bases fit TRBD1. Germline CDR1 and CDR2: GTSNPN and SVGIG (reference sequence). The V gene end was trimmed by 1 base and the J gene end by 8 bases; junction bases not matched to a gene: 4. The CDR3 spans 12 residues. This chain's CDR3 is CAWSEGAVGYTF. The CDR3 nucleotides read TGTGCCTGGAGTGAGGGGGCCGTAGGCTACACCTTC.

The gene calls are TRBV6-6 and TRBJ2-2; D gene uncertain. There are 16 residues in the CDR3. Trimming shortened V by 2 bases and J by 4 bases, and 14 bases separated the two germline ends. Germline V gene data show CDR1 as MNHNY and CDR2 as SVGAGI (reference sequence). The CDR3 sequence is CASSYSLTAITGELFF. The CDR3 coding sequence is TGTGCCAGCAGTTACAGTCTCACCGCGATCACCGGGGAGCTGTTTTTT.

This clone was recorded a few times. J is TRBJ2-3 and V is TRBV12-1; the tabulated D call, TRBD2, remains unverified against the DNA. TRBV12-1 is a pseudogene. The CDR3 consists of 18 residues. The CDR3 reads CASSFAAGVPSSTDTQYF. The CDR3 nucleotides are TGTGCCAGCAGCTTTGCCGCGGGGGTCCCCTCTAGCACAGATACGCAGTATTTT.

The chain employs TRBV30 and TRBJ1-2; 8 bases align to TRBD1. CDR3 size: 15 residues. V shed 0 bases, J shed 4 bases, and the junction held 7 bases outside the gene matches. The germline V gene has CDR1 GTSNPN and CDR2 SVGIG (reference sequence). Here the CDR3 reads CAWSVGRDRRYGYTF. The CDR3 coding sequence is TGTGCCTGGAGTGTTGGTAGGGACAGGCGCTATGGCTACACCTTC.

V and J are TRBV3-1 (or the pseudogene TRBV3-2) and TRBJ1-6, with D possibly TRBD1 on 6 matching bases. This CDR3 is 14 amino acids long. Trimming left V 4 bases short and J 10 bases short, with 14 bases between. Germline V CDR1 and CDR2: LGHDT, YNNKEL (reference sequence). CDR3 region: CASSPAGGHSPLHF. In DNA form, the CDR3 reads TGTGCCAGCAGCCCCGCCGGGGGGCACTCACCCCTCCACTTT.

Here the CDR3 DNA reads TGTGCCAGCAGTCAAATAGGGACAGGGAGGGTGTTGAGTCAGCCCCAGCATTTT. Protein sequence: CASSQIGTGRVLSQPQHF. The chain uses TRBV27 and TRBJ1-5; the match to TRBD1 covers 9 bases. Per the germline V gene, CDR1 is MNHEY and CDR2 is SMNVEV (reference sequence). After removal of 5 bases from V and 6 bases from J, the junction contained 17 bases not matched to a gene. This CDR3 spans 18 amino acids.

This chain links TRBV15 with TRBJ1-2, with D unresolved. The CDR3 contains 13 residues. Germline assignment: CDR1 LNHNV and CDR2 YYDKDF (reference sequence). V lost 3 bases, J lost 3 bases, and 8 bases lay in between. The CDR3 is CATSSSGYYGYTF. In DNA form, the CDR3 reads TGTGCCACCAGCAGTTCGGGGTACTATGGCTACACCTTC.

The chain recombines TRBV19 with TRBJ2-3; 8 bases are a match to TRBD1. Germline V gene lookup returns CDR1 LNHDA and CDR2 SQIVND (reference sequence). This CDR3 is 14 amino acids long. J was trimmed by 6 bases and V by 5 bases; bases with no gene match: 7. CDR3 sequence reads: CASSPPDRADTQYF. The CDR3, as DNA: TGTGCCAGTAGTCCACCGGACAGGGCCGATACGCAGTATTTT.

The genes are TRBV5-5 and TRBJ1-2; tentatively, D is TRBD1 (6 bases). Germline loops: CDR1 SGHKS, CDR2 YYEKEE (reference sequence). The CDR3 spans 13 residues. Trimming cost V 7 bases and J 4 bases, with 14 bases left between them. Written as DNA, the CDR3 is TGTGCCAGCTACTTACAGGGCGGCTATGGCTACACCTTC. Residues: CASYLQGGYGYTF.

This sequence joins TRBV28 and TRBJ1-1; D gene ambiguous. CDR1 and CDR2 from the germline V gene are MDHEN and SYDVKM. V was pared by 1 base and J by 6 bases, with 12 bases between. The CDR3 extends over 14 amino acids. CDR3 bases: TGTGCCAGCAGTTTATCCCAGAGGGTCGCTGAAGCTTTCTTT. This encodes CASSLSQRVAEAFF.

The V and J genes are TRBV6-5 and TRBJ1-6, with TRBD1 matching 9 bases. V trimming: 6 bases; J trimming: 9 bases; junction bases outside the gene matches: 3. Per the germline V gene, CDR1 is MNHEY and CDR2 is SVGAGI. The CDR3 has 13 residues. CDR3 region: CASRRDRVSPLHF. For the CDR3, the DNA is TGTGCCAGCAGACGGGACAGGGTTTCACCCCTCCACTTT.

The table lists this clone with a count of one. This chain links TRBV5-4 with TRBJ2-7; D is perhaps TRBD2 (6 bases). V dropped 4 bases and J dropped 10 bases, with 18 bases sitting between them. The CDR3 is 13 amino acids. Germline assignment: CDR1 SGHNT and CDR2 YYREEE (reference sequence). CDR3 in amino acids: CASSQRDSSVQYF. The CDR3 DNA reads as TGTGCCAGCAGCCAAAGGGACTCTTCGGTACAGTACTTC.

The J gene is TRBJ2-7, the V gene TRBV6-5; weak D call: TRBD2 (5 bases). From germline, CDR1 is MNHEY and CDR2 SVGAGI. Trimming pared 7 bases from V and 2 bases from J, leaving 12 bases between. This CDR3 contains 13 residues. CDR3 region: CASTEWRAYEQYF. CDR3 coding DNA: TGTGCCAGCACGGAGTGGCGGGCCTACGAGCAGTACTTC.

The J gene is TRBJ1-2, the V gene TRBV7-2, with 8 bases aligning to TRBD1. V gave up 0 bases and J gave up 1 base; unmatched junction bases: 4. This CDR3 is 16 amino acids long. Per germline, CDR1 SGHTA and CDR2 FQGNSA. The CDR3 DNA follows: TGTGCCAGCAGCTTAGCTCGGACAGGGAATAACTATGGCTACACCTTC. Amino acids: CASSLARTGNNYGYTF.

This clone was detected once. The V gene is TRBV3-1 (or the pseudogene TRBV3-2), the J gene TRBJ1-5; TRBD1 matches 8 bases. The length of the CDR3 is 20 residues. Germline-derived CDR1 and CDR2 are LGHDT and YNNKEL (reference sequence). V was clipped by 1 base and J by 5 bases; unmatched bases: 19. The CDR3 bases are TGTGCCAGCAGCCAAGGAAACAGGGGGATGGGTACCCGAAGATATCAGCCCCAGCATTTT. It specifies CASSQGNRGMGTRRYQPQHF.

The chain uses TRBV5-1 and TRBJ2-3, with 7 bases lining up with TRBD2. The CDR3 runs 16 residues. The V segment lost 1 base and the J segment 2 bases; nucleotides outside the gene matches: 7. Germline CDR1 SGHRS, CDR2 YFSETQ. CDR3 region: CASSLYGGMDTDTQYF. CDR3 sequence (DNA): TGCGCCAGCAGCTTGTACGGGGGGATGGACACAGATACGCAGTATTTT.

This chain joins TRBV3-1 (or the pseudogene TRBV3-2) and TRBJ2-3; 9 bases line up with TRBD2. V was clipped by 2 bases and J by 7 bases; unmatched bases: 10. This CDR3 comprises 16 residues. Germline CDR1 is LGHDT and CDR2 is YNNKEL (reference sequence). This CDR3 is CASSQNLAGVLYTQYF. The CDR3 DNA sequence: TGTGCCAGCAGCCAAAACTTAGCGGGGGTTCTCTATACGCAGTATTTT.

This clone was seen just once. The chain's CDR3 is CASSYLQGQGGYTF. CDR3 in DNA: TGTGCCAGCAGTTACCTCCAGGGCCAAGGAGGCTACACCTTC. The chain couples TRBV6-6 to TRBJ1-2, with D possibly being TRBD1 (5 bases). V dropped 2 bases and J dropped 8 bases, with 15 bases sitting between them. Germline lookup yields CDR1 MNHNY and CDR2 SVGAGI (reference sequence). CDR3 length equals 14 residues.

This clone appeared a single time. The chain carries TRBV7-2 and TRBJ2-3; TRBD2 matches at 13 bases. With V trimmed by 2 bases and J by 0 bases, 5 bases remained unmatched. Germline V gives CDR1 SGHTA, CDR2 FQGNSA. The CDR3 loop spans 18 amino acids. DNA for the CDR3: TGTGCCAGCAGCTTACGACTAGCGGGGGGATCTAGCACAGATACGCAGTATTTT. Protein: CASSLRLAGGSSTDTQYF.

In regard to this clone: At one end the junction does not follow the germline gene, possibly because of a read error. The chain uses TRBV6-5 and TRBJ2-7; 8 bases agree with TRBD1. CDR3 length equals 13 residues. Germline CDR1 and CDR2: MNHEY and SVGAGI. CDR3 sequence (DNA): TGTGCCAGCACTCATAAAGGGGGGACAGGCCTCCACTTC. It specifies CASTHKGGTGLHF.